These 17 T cell receptor beta chains were sequenced from one sample in a study of blood T cell repertoires in COVID-19. The table came from immunoSEQ multiplex PCR; TCRdb's copy has only in-frame clones and leaves some out. The sample has approximately 350,000 clones; 91% are singletons. Sequencing used peripheral blood. Receptors were obtained from a woman aged 18-30 years who had recovered from COVID-19.

This chain's CDR3 is CASSLWTRSPLSSYNEQFF. For the CDR3, the DNA is TGTGCCAGCAGCTTATGGACACGGAGCCCTCTGAGCTCCTACAATGAGCAGTTCTTC. This sequence joins TRBV7-9 and TRBJ2-1; perhaps TRBD1 as D (5 bases). Germline V gene data show CDR1 as SEHNR and CDR2 as FQNEAQ (reference sequence). Trimming shortened V by 2 bases and J by 0 bases, and 20 bases separated the two germline ends. The CDR3 has 19 amino acids.

Remarks on this clone: Other nucleotide sequences from this sample produce the same CDR3. CDR3 residues: CASSYSTGGEAFF. The DNA of the CDR3 is TGTGCCAGCAGTTACTCGACCGGAGGTGAAGCTTTCTTT. This sequence joins TRBV6-5 and TRBJ1-1; D unclear. Trimming stripped 0 bases from V and 7 bases from J, with 9 bases between. CDR1 is MNHEY, CDR2 SVGAGI, per germline. The CDR3 consists of 13 residues.

V is TRBV5-6 and J is TRBJ1-5; possibly TRBD1 for D (6 bases). The CDR3 loop spans 13 amino acids. V lost 4 bases, J lost 5 bases, and 10 bases lay in between. Germline loops: CDR1 SGHDT, CDR2 YYEEEE. The CDR3 here is CASSSGGHQPQHF. In DNA, the CDR3 is TGTGCCAGCAGCAGTGGGGGCCATCAGCCCCAGCATTTT.

This rearrangement joins TRBV10-2 to TRBJ2-1, with 14 positions matching TRBD2. The germline CDR1 and CDR2 sequences are WSHSY and SAAADI. V gave up 2 bases and J gave up 10 bases; unmatched junction bases: 10. The CDR3 totals 17 residues. As DNA, the CDR3 is TGCGCCAGCAGTGAGGCCTTGGGACTAGCGGGAGAGAAGGAGCAGTTCTTC. It encodes CASSEALGLAGEKEQFF.

The CDR3 sequence is CATSVAGDYGYTF. DNA of the CDR3: TGTGCCACCAGTGTGGCAGGCGACTATGGCTACACCTTC. The chain couples TRBV24-1 to TRBJ1-2; D remains ambiguous. V dropped 5 bases and J dropped 3 bases, with 9 bases sitting between them. Germline-derived CDR1 and CDR2 are KGHDR and SFDVKD. This CDR3 is 13 amino acids long.

This clone was observed a few times. V usage is TRBV2 and J usage is TRBJ1-2; D possibly corresponds to TRBD1 (6 bases). Trimming took 6 bases from V and 4 from J, leaving 18 bases between them. The CDR3 has 15 amino acids. Germline-derived CDR1 and CDR2 are SNHLY and FYNNEI. The CDR3 nucleotides are TGTGCCAGCAGCCCCATAGGGGGGGACATCTATGGCTACACCTTC. Residues: CASSPIGGDIYGYTF.

The CDR3: CASSVDGSPTGELFF. The CDR3 bases are TGTGCCAGCAGCGTAGACGGGAGCCCCACCGGGGAGCTGTTTTTT. This chain connects TRBV9 to TRBJ2-2; a possible D gene is TRBD2 (6 bases). Germline V gene sequence: CDR1 SGDLS, CDR2 YYNGEE. This CDR3 is 15 amino acids long. Trimming took off 0 bases at V and 4 bases at J, with 10 bases between the two ends.

This clone was observed a single time. V gene TRBV19 combines with J gene TRBJ1-3, with a tentative D call TRBD1 (5 bases). The CDR3 runs 14 residues. Germline V lookup: CDR1 LNHDA, CDR2 SQIVND (reference sequence). V lost 7 bases to trimming and J lost 0 bases, with 10 bases between them. Written as DNA, the CDR3 is TGTGCCAGTACTACGACAGCCTCTGGAAACACCATATATTTT. The encoded protein is CASTTTASGNTIYF.

This clone showed up just a few times. The genes are TRBV6-2 or TRBV6-3 and TRBJ1-5; 8 nucleotides line up with TRBD1. In germline, CDR1 is MNHEY, CDR2 SVGEGT. With V trimmed by 4 bases and J by 2 bases, 4 bases remained unmatched. CDR3 size: 15 residues. CDR3 nucleotides: TGTGCCAGCAGTTCGGCAGGGGGCGGCAATCAGCCCCAGCATTTT. This gives the protein CASSSAGGGNQPQHF.

This chain uses TRBV5-6 with TRBJ1-6; tentative D call: TRBD1 (6 bases). V lost 3 bases and J 14 bases, leaving 21 bases between the germline ends. The CDR3 consists of 15 residues. In germline, CDR1 is SGHDT, CDR2 YYEEEE. CDR3 amino acids: CASSYRGGGGWALHF. CDR3 nucleotides: TGTGCCAGCAGCTATAGGGGGGGCGGCGGTTGGGCCCTCCACTTT.

This chain joins TRBV11-3 and TRBJ2-5, with 7 bases aligning to TRBD2. The CDR3 loop spans 13 amino acids. V trimming: 1 base; J trimming: 4 bases; junction bases outside the gene matches: 0. The germline gives CDR1 SGHNT, CDR2 YENEEA. The CDR3 DNA is TGTGCCAGCAGCTTAGGGGGGGGAGAGACCCAGTACTTC. Translated: CASSLGGGETQYF.

The chain is built from TRBV30 and TRBJ1-6; weak D call: TRBD1 (6 bases). Trimming pared 7 bases from V and 9 bases from J, leaving 16 bases between. CDR3 length: 13 residues. CDR1 is GTSNPN and CDR2 is SVGIG in the germline V gene (reference sequence). Here the CDR3 reads CASCALGGSPLHF. CDR3 in DNA: TGTGCCTCCTGTGCCTTAGGGGGTTCACCCCTCCACTTT.

The V gene is TRBV14, the J gene TRBJ1-6; 7 nucleotides agree with TRBD1. V trimming: 4 bases; J trimming: 8 bases; junction bases outside the gene matches: 5. Germline lookup yields CDR1 SGHDN and CDR2 FVKESK. The CDR3 has 14 residues. CDR3 amino acids: CASSPRDRYSPLHF. Written as DNA, the CDR3 is TGTGCCAGCAGCCCACGGGACAGATATTCACCCCTCCACTTT.

This clone came up once. The chain is built from TRBV7-8 and TRBJ2-7, with 7 bases fitting TRBD2. This CDR3 is 14 amino acids long. The trim removed 2 bases at V and 3 bases at J, leaving 4 bases unmatched. The germline CDR1 and CDR2 sequences are SGHVS and FQNEAQ. This chain's CDR3 is CASSLSRTSYEQYV. The CDR3 DNA follows: TGTGCCAGCAGCTTATCCAGGACTAGCTACGAGCAGTACGTC.

V usage is TRBV3-1 (or the pseudogene TRBV3-2) and J usage is TRBJ1-3; 7 bases are shared with TRBD1. The CDR3 runs 16 residues. V dropped 3 bases and J dropped 0; count of bases not matched to a gene: 5. The germline V gene encodes CDR1 LGHDT and CDR2 YNNKEL (reference sequence). The CDR3 spells CASSHLGTASGNTIYF. The CDR3 DNA reads as TGTGCCAGCAGCCATCTAGGGACAGCCTCTGGAAACACCATATATTTT.

This clone has just a few counts. The chain recombines TRBV6-2 or TRBV6-3 with TRBJ2-7, with 10 bases that match TRBD2. The V and J ends lost 2 bases and 2 bases, in that order; junction bases with no gene match: 0. Germline CDR1 MNHEY, CDR2 SVGEGT. The CDR3 contains 14 residues. CDR3 sequence (DNA): TGTGCCAGCAGTTACGGGACTAGCGCCTACGAGCAGTACGTC. Encoded protein: CASSYGTSAYEQYV.

The rearrangement joins TRBV5-1 to TRBJ1-4, with 9 bases fitting TRBD1. Germline V gene data show CDR1 as SGHRS and CDR2 as YFSETQ. Trimming cost V 3 bases and J 3 bases; bases outside gene matches: 3. This CDR3 spans 15 amino acids. CDR3 region: CASSYRQGANEKLFF. DNA for the CDR3: TGCGCCAGCAGCTACCGACAGGGGGCTAATGAAAAACTGTTTTTT.